This TCR beta chain came from a study of T cells in localized non-small cell lung cancer. The protocol was immunoSEQ multiplex PCR, while the TCRdb copy is restricted to in-frame clones and leaves out a portion. The repertoire holds about 59,000 clones, with roughly nine tenths as singletons. CDR1 and CDR2 from the germline V gene are LNHDA and SQIVND (reference sequence). With 8 bases clipped from V and 4 bases from J, the junction kept 5 bases outside the gene matches. The CDR3 is 13 amino acids. The gene calls are TRBV19 and TRBJ1-5, with TRBD1 matching 7 bases. The TCR originated in a man aged 35-75 years with stage I lung adenocarcinoma. Sequencing used peripheral blood, obtained before any cancer treatment. CDR3 in DNA: TGTGCCAGTCGGGACAGCAGAAATCAGCCCCAGCATTTT. This codes for CASRDSRNQPQHF. Full variable domain (missing parts from reference TRBV19 and TRBJ1-5): DGGITQSPKYLFRKEGQNVTLSCEQNLNHDAMYWYRQDPGQGLRLIYYSQIVNDFQKGDIAEGYSVSREKKESFPLTVTSAQKNPTAFYLCASRDSRNQPQHFGDGTRLSIL.